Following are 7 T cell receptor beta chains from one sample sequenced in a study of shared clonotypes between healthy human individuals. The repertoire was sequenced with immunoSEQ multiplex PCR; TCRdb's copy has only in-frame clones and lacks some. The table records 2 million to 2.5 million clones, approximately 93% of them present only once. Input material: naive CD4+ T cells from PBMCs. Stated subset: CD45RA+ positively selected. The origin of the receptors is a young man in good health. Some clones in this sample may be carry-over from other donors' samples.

The CDR3 region is CASMTALGYTF. The DNA of the CDR3 is TGTGCCAGCATGACGGCGCTGGGGTACACCTTC. The J gene is TRBJ1-2, the V gene TRBV2; D remains unclear. The CDR3 runs to 11 residues. Trimming cost V 7 bases and J 11 bases, with 14 bases left between them. Germline values: CDR1 SNHLY, CDR2 FYNNEI.

The CDR3 spells CASGWMDEKLFF. The DNA for the CDR3 is TGTGCCAGCGGGTGGATGGATGAAAAACTGTTTTTT. The rearrangement joins TRBV19 to TRBJ1-4; no clear D gene. The germline gives CDR1 LNHDA, CDR2 SQIVND (reference sequence). The CDR3 consists of 12 residues. Deletions cut 9 bases from V and 6 bases from J, with 11 bases between.

For the CDR3, the DNA is TGCGCCAGCAGACGGCGGGCAGCTAACTATGGCTACACCTTC. Translated, it gives CASRRRAANYGYTF. The chain has TRBV5-1 and TRBJ1-2; the D is unclear. This CDR3 has 14 residues. CDR1 SGHRS and CDR2 YFSETQ come from the germline V gene. V was pared by 5 bases and J by 0 bases, with 11 bases between.

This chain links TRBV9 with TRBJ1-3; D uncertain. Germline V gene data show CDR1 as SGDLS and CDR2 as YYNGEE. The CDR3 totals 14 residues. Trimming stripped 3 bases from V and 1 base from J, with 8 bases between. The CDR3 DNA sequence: TGTGCCAGCAGCGGCGACGGGTCTGGAAACACCATATATTTT. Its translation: CASSGDGSGNTIYF.

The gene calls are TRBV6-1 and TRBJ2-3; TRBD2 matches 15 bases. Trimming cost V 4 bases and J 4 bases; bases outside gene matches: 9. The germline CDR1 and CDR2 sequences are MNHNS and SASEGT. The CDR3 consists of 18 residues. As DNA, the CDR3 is TGTGCCAGCAGTGGGGGTCGGGGACTAGCGGGAGGCGCAGATACGCAGTATTTT. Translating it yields CASSGGRGLAGGADTQYF.

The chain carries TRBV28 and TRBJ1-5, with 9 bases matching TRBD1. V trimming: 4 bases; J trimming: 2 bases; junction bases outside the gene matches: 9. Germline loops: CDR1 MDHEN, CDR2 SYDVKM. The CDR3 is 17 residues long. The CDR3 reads CASSSTLQGAGNQPQHF. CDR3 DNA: TGTGCCAGCAGTTCCACTCTACAGGGGGCGGGCAATCAGCCCCAGCATTTT. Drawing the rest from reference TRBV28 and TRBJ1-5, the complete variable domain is DVKVTQSSRYLVKRTGEKVFLECVQDMDHENMFWYRQDPGLGLRLIYFSYDVKMKEKGDIPEGYSVSREKKERFSLILESASTNQTSMYLCASSSTLQGAGNQPQHFGDGTRLSIL.

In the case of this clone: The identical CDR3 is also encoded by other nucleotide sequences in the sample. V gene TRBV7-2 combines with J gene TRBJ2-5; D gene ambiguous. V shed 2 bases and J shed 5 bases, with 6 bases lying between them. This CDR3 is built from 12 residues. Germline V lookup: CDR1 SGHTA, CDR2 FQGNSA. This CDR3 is CASSLIGETQYF. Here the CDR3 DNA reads TGTGCCAGCAGCTTAATCGGGGAGACCCAGTACTTC.